Following are 17 T cell receptor beta chains from one sample sequenced in a study of shared clonotypes between healthy human individuals. The table came from immunoSEQ multiplex PCR; TCRdb's copy has only in-frame clones and leaves some out. Of about 990,000 clones listed, approximately 80% are singletons. Sequenced material: memory CD4+ T cells from PBMCs. Noted subset: CD45RA-negative fraction. These receptors were collected from a man between 18 and 35 years old in good health. Some clones in this sample may be carry-over from other donors' samples.

The chain couples TRBV5-1 to TRBJ1-1, with TRBD1 as a possible D gene (5 bases). The CDR3 contains 15 residues. Trimming left V 0 bases short and J 4 bases short, with 13 bases between. The V gene's germline CDR1 is SGHRS and CDR2 YFSETQ. CDR3 in DNA: TGCGCCAGCAGCTTGGCAGAAAGGGGTGGCACTGAAGCTTTCTTT. It codes for CASSLAERGGTEAFF.

The chain has TRBV5-5 and TRBJ1-2; 12 bases are a match to TRBD1. The CDR3 extends over 15 amino acids. J was trimmed by 7 bases and V by 3 bases; bases with no gene match: 7. Germline assignment: CDR1 SGHKS and CDR2 YYEKEE (reference sequence). The DNA for the CDR3 is TGTGCCAGCAGCTGGTGGGGACAGGGGGCTCTTGGCTACACCTTC. Protein: CASSWWGQGALGYTF. The full variable domain, rest sourced from reference TRBV5-5 and TRBJ1-2, is DAGVTQSPTHLIKTRGQQVTLRCSPISGHKSVSWYQQVLGQGPQFIFQYYEKEERGRGNFPDRFSARQFPNYSSELNVNALLLGDSALYLCASSWWGQGALGYTFGSGTRLTVV.

This clone was seen just once. The V gene is TRBV6-5, the J gene TRBJ2-1, with 8 bases matching TRBD1. This CDR3 comprises 15 residues. Germline CDR1 is MNHEY and CDR2 is SVGAGI. After removal of 4 bases from V and 9 bases from J, the junction contained 11 bases not matched to a gene. The CDR3 DNA is TGTGCCAGCAGTTTCAACCAGGGGGCGCTGGGTGAGCAGTTCTTC. As protein: CASSFNQGALGEQFF.

The chain is built from TRBV5-1 and TRBJ2-1; tentatively, D is TRBD1 (6 bases). Between the trimmed V and J ends, which lost 7 bases and 1 base, there was a span of 12 bases. CDR1 is SGHRS, CDR2 YFSETQ, per germline. The CDR3 sequence is 14 residues long. The DNA for the CDR3 is TGCGCCAGCCGGGACACCCCTTCCTACAATGAGCAGTTCTTC. This encodes CASRDTPSYNEQFF. The complete variable domain, with remaining parts taken from reference TRBV5-1 and TRBJ2-1, reads KAGVTQTPRYLIKTRGQQVTLSCSPISGHRSVSWYQQTPGQGLQFLFEYFSETQRNKGNFPGRFSGRQFSNSRSEMNVSTLELGDSALYLCASRDTPSYNEQFFGPGTRLTVL.

CDR3 sequence: CASSMGAGSYGNTIYF. CDR3 nucleotide sequence: TGTGCCAGTAGTATGGGCGCAGGGTCATATGGAAACACCATATATTTT. This chain joins TRBV19 and TRBJ1-3, with a weak D call TRBD1 (5 bases). The CDR3 extends over 16 amino acids. Per the germline V gene, CDR1 is LNHDA and CDR2 is SQIVND (reference sequence). V was trimmed by 3 bases and J by 3 bases, leaving 15 bases between them.

This rearrangement joins TRBV7-9 to TRBJ1-2, with 10 bases aligning to TRBD1. CDR1 SEHNR and CDR2 FQNEAQ come from the germline V gene (reference sequence). This CDR3 is 16 amino acids long. V gave up 5 bases and J gave up 3 bases; unmatched junction bases: 9. The CDR3 sequence: CASSQTRDRGDYGYTF. DNA of the CDR3: TGTGCCAGCAGCCAAACCCGGGACAGGGGTGACTATGGCTACACCTTC.

The rearrangement joins TRBV5-1 to TRBJ2-5, with TRBD1 matching over 7 bases. The CDR3 spans 15 residues. V lost 4 bases to trimming and J lost 5 bases; unmatched junction nucleotides: 11. From germline, CDR1 is SGHRS and CDR2 YFSETQ. The CDR3 region has the DNA TGCGCCAGCAGCGGTACAGGGGTGGGTGAGGAGACCCAGTACTTC. Its protein is CASSGTGVGEETQYF. The variable domain in full, completed from reference TRBV5-1 and TRBJ2-5, reads KAGVTQTPRYLIKTRGQQVTLSCSPISGHRSVSWYQQTPGQGLQFLFEYFSETQRNKGNFPGRFSGRQFSNSRSEMNVSTLELGDSALYLCASSGTGVGEETQYFGPGTRLLVL.

The J gene is TRBJ2-5, the V gene TRBV5-1, with D perhaps matching TRBD2 (5 bases). Germline values: CDR1 SGHRS, CDR2 YFSETQ. This CDR3 comprises 13 residues. Trimming took 5 bases from V and 0 from J, leaving 8 bases between them. The CDR3: CASSPGYQETQYF. For the CDR3, the DNA is TGCGCCAGCAGTCCGGGGTACCAAGAGACCCAGTACTTC.

The chain carries TRBV19 and TRBJ2-4; D is possibly TRBD1 (6 bases). Per the germline V gene, CDR1 is LNHDA and CDR2 is SQIVND (reference sequence). The CDR3 is made up of 15 amino acids. V was trimmed by 5 bases and J by 6 bases, leaving 17 bases between them. In DNA, the CDR3 is TGTGCCAGTAGTCTTTATCAGGGGACCACAAACATTCAGTACTTC. It encodes CASSLYQGTTNIQYF.

The chain employs TRBV27 and TRBJ1-2, with 8 bases fitting TRBD1. Germline V gives CDR1 MNHEY, CDR2 SMNVEV (reference sequence). Trimming removed 5 bases from V and 4 bases from J; junction bases left unmatched: 3. The CDR3 covers 13 residues. CDR3 loop: CASSTTGVYGYTF. The CDR3 DNA reads as TGTGCCAGCAGTACGACAGGGGTCTATGGCTACACCTTC.

V usage is TRBV4-2 and J usage is TRBJ2-1, with 8 bases aligning to TRBD2. CDR1 LGHNA and CDR2 YNFKEQ come from the germline V gene. CDR3 size: 18 residues. V was pared by 5 bases and J by 6 bases, with 18 bases of the junction left unmatched. The CDR3 coding sequence is TGTGCCAGCAGCGAAACCTACCCCCAGCGGGGGTCTCGCAATGAGCAGTTCTTC. Its protein product is CASSETYPQRGSRNEQFF.

The J gene is TRBJ2-3, the V gene TRBV5-4; 7 nucleotides agree with TRBD2. V lost 1 base to trimming and J lost 4 bases; unmatched junction nucleotides: 6. Germline CDR1 is SGHNT and CDR2 is YYREEE (reference sequence). This CDR3 is built from 15 residues. The CDR3 protein is CASSLRAGAADTQYF. CDR3 coding DNA: TGTGCCAGCAGCTTGCGGGCGGGAGCGGCAGATACGCAGTATTTT. Full variable domain (missing parts from reference TRBV5-4 and TRBJ2-3): ETGVTQSPTHLIKTRGQQVTLRCSSQSGHNTVSWYQQALGQGPQFIFQYYREEENGRGNFPPRFSGLQFPNYSSELNVNALELDDSALYLCASSLRAGAADTQYFGPGTRLTVL.

This clone was counted a few times. Within the sample, other DNA sequences also encode this same CDR3. The CDR3 DNA reads as TGTGCCAGCAGCGTACAGGGGAACACTGAAGCTTTCTTT. It yields the protein CASSVQGNTEAFF. The chain links TRBV9 to TRBJ1-1; tentatively, D is TRBD1 (5 bases). Per germline, CDR1 SGDLS and CDR2 YYNGEE. The CDR3 runs 13 residues. Trimming took off 1 base at V and 1 base at J, with 5 bases between the two ends.

The chain joins TRBV5-8 to TRBJ2-7; TRBD1 aligns across 7 bases. Germline CDR1 and CDR2: SGHTS and YDEGEE. V shed 4 bases and J 4 bases; nucleotides not matched to a gene: 8. CDR3 length: 14 residues. In DNA, the CDR3 is TGTGCCAGCAGCCTGCTGGGACAGACTTACGAGCAGTACTTC. Residues: CASSLLGQTYEQYF.

There are a few counts of this clone. Additional DNA sequences in this sample encode the identical CDR3. The gene calls are TRBV5-1 and TRBJ2-7; unclear D gene. The V end lost 1 base, the J end lost 0 bases, and 8 bases lay between the germline ends. The CDR3 runs 14 residues. CDR1 is SGHRS and CDR2 is YFSETQ in the germline V gene. Written as DNA, the CDR3 is TGCGCCAGCAGCTTGAGAGGCGGCTCCTACGAGCAGTACTTC. This translates into CASSLRGGSYEQYF.

This clone was counted once. The CDR3, as DNA: TGTGCCAGCAGCGTAGAGGGGCTAGCGCTCCAAGAGACCCAGTACTTC. It specifies CASSVEGLALQETQYF. This chain joins TRBV9 and TRBJ2-5; a weak D match, TRBD2 (6 bases). This CDR3 region has 16 residues. Germline V gives CDR1 SGDLS, CDR2 YYNGEE. Trimming shortened V by 0 bases and J by 1 base, and 13 bases separated the two germline ends.

The chain combines TRBV28 with TRBJ1-5, with D unresolved. The ends were cut back, 7 bases at V and 1 base at J, with 8 bases in the middle. CDR1 is MDHEN, CDR2 SYDVKM, per germline. This CDR3 is built from 13 residues. The CDR3 sequence is CASKEGSNQPQHF. DNA for the CDR3: TGTGCCAGCAAGGAGGGAAGCAATCAGCCCCAGCATTTT.